These 11 T cell receptor beta chains were sequenced from one sample in a study of persistence of HIV-infected CD4 T cells. The stimulus was lysate of CMV-infected fibroblasts, 8.5 to 10 ug/mL. Sorted nonresponding memory CD4+ T cells were CD40L-negative, CD69-negative, CD45RO-high. These receptors have no known antigen. The immunoSEQ assay was version 4, run in survey mode. Generated by immunoSEQ multiplex PCR, the TCRdb table keeps only in-frame clones and is missing some. The sample lists some 31,000 clones; 80% to 90% were seen once. The sample here was CD4+ T cells sorted from PBMCs after approximately 19-hour stimulation, taken from a patient who received antiretroviral therapy. The source of these receptors is an adult man with HIV who was CMV-seropositive.

The chain recombines TRBV6-2 or TRBV6-3 with TRBJ1-2, with no clear D. The CDR3 is 13 amino acids. CDR1 is MNHEY, CDR2 SVGEGT, per germline. Trimming shortened V by 2 bases and J by 7 bases, and 11 bases separated the two germline ends. The CDR3 protein is CASSYEGLSGYTF. CDR3 bases: TGTGCCAGCAGTTACGAGGGATTAAGTGGCTACACCTTC.

This clone was recorded once. The rearrangement uses TRBV7-2 and TRBJ1-3; 9 bases agree with TRBD1. Germline values: CDR1 SGHTA, CDR2 FQGNSA. Trimming cost V 0 bases and J 7 bases; bases outside gene matches: 4. The length of the CDR3 is 15 residues. The CDR3 DNA reads TGTGCCAGCAGCTTAGCGCTAGACAGGGGGAACACCATATATTTT. Protein sequence: CASSLALDRGNTIYF.

On this clone itself: At one end, the junction sequence differs from germline, possibly due to a read error. The chain combines TRBV7-2 with TRBJ2-1; TRBD2 aligns across 9 bases. From germline, CDR1 is SGHTA and CDR2 FQGNSA. The CDR3 runs 16 residues. As DNA, the CDR3 is TGTGCCAGCAGCTTAGCGCCGCGCGGGGGGGACAACGAGCAGTTCTTC. Encoded protein: CASSLAPRGGDNEQFF.

V usage is TRBV5-1 and J usage is TRBJ2-1; 7 bases map to TRBD1. Germline V CDR1 and CDR2: SGHRS, YFSETQ. This CDR3 has 14 amino acids. Trimming at V came to 4 bases and at J to 11 bases, leaving 12 bases not matched to a gene. DNA for the CDR3: TGCGCCAGCAGCCAGAATTACGACAGGGCCAAGCAGTTCTTC. Amino acid sequence: CASSQNYDRAKQFF.

The chain uses TRBV7-6 and TRBJ2-2; 9 bases are a match to TRBD1. Germline CDR1 is SGHVS and CDR2 is FNYEAQ. The length of the CDR3 is 16 residues. Unmatched junction bases numbered 2, after V lost 0 bases and J lost 3 bases. The chain's CDR3 is CASSLARQGDTGELFF. The CDR3 nucleotides read TGTGCCAGCAGCTTAGCCCGACAGGGGGACACCGGGGAGCTGTTTTTT.

Concerning this clone itself: This CDR3 is also generated by other DNA sequences in the sample. The rearrangement links TRBV30 to TRBJ1-1, with TRBD1 identical over 9 bases. The CDR3 has 13 amino acids. Germline loops: CDR1 GTSNPN, CDR2 SVGIG (reference sequence). Trimming at V came to 2 bases and at J to 5 bases, leaving 3 bases not matched to a gene. CDR3 DNA: TGTGCCTGGAGTAGGGACAGGGATACTGAAGCTTTCTTT. Translation gives CAWSRDRDTEAFF.

The chain employs TRBV6-1 and TRBJ1-2, with unresolved D. The V end lost 0 bases, the J end lost 2 bases, and 7 bases lay between the germline ends. The CDR3 length is 14 residues. The V gene's germline CDR1 is MNHNS and CDR2 SASEGT. The CDR3: CASSEAGRNYGYTF. Here the CDR3 DNA reads TGTGCCAGCAGTGAAGCCGGACGGAACTATGGCTACACCTTC.

This clone was counted a single time. For the CDR3, the DNA is TGTGCCAGCAGCCTAAGCACAGATACGCAGTATTTT. This gives the protein CASSLSTDTQYF. V is TRBV9 and J is TRBJ2-3, with D hard to call. The V gene's germline CDR1 is SGDLS and CDR2 YYNGEE. V was cut by 4 bases and J by 0 bases, with 3 bases left in between. This CDR3 is 12 amino acids long.

The rearrangement uses TRBV5-5 and TRBJ1-6, with 9 nucleotides matching TRBD1. V shed 4 bases and J 0 bases; nucleotides not matched to a gene: 11. Germline assignment: CDR1 SGHKS and CDR2 YYEKEE (reference sequence). The CDR3 is 19 amino acids. Here the CDR3 reads CASSTGTGTRSSYNSPLHF. The CDR3 nucleotides read TGTGCCAGCAGCACCGGGACAGGGACGCGGAGCTCCTATAATTCACCCCTCCACTTT.

The J gene is TRBJ1-5, the V gene TRBV15; perhaps TRBD1 as D (6 bases). This CDR3 has 13 residues. V lost 5 bases, J lost 7 bases, and 12 bases lay in between. Per the germline V gene, CDR1 is LNHNV and CDR2 is YYDKDF (reference sequence). CDR3 DNA: TGTGCCACCAGCTCACAGGGCGACCAGCCCCAGCATTTT. It encodes CATSSQGDQPQHF.

This clone occurred a few times. The chain carries TRBV3-1 (or the pseudogene TRBV3-2) and TRBJ2-7; 8 positions match TRBD1. The J segment lost 5 bases and the V segment lost 5 bases, leaving 11 bases of the junction unmatched. CDR1 and CDR2 (germline): LGHDT, YNNKEL (reference sequence). This CDR3 contains 15 residues. CDR3 protein: CASSYGQGVYHEQYF. The CDR3 DNA reads as TGTGCCAGCAGCTATGGACAGGGTGTCTACCACGAGCAGTACTTC.